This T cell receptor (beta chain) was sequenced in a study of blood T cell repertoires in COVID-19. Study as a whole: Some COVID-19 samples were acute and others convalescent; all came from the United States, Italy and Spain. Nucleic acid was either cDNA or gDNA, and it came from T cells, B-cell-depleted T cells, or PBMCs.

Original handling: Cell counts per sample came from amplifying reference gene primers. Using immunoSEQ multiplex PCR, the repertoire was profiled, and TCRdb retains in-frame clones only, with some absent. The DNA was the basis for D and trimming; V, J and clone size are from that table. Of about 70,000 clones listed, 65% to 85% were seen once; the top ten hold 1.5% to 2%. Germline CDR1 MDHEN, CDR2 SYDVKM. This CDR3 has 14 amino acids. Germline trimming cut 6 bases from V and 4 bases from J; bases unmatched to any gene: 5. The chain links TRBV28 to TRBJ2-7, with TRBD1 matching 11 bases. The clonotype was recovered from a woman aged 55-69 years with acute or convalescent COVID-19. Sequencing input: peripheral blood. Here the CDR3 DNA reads TGTGCCAGCAGGACCGGGACAGGGGGGTACGAGCAGTACTTC. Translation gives CASRTGTGGYEQYF.